These 8 T cell receptor beta chains came from one sample sequenced in a study of blood T cell repertoires in COVID-19 (dated by TCRdb to 2018 to 2020). Libraries were prepared through the immunoSEQ multiplex PCR assay. The source is immuneACCESS, and TCRdb retained only in-frame sequences with V and J called. Part of the clones is not carried over; for the studies checked, unresolved V genes explain less than half of this, and the remainder is unexplained. This sample has roughly 120,000 clones in its table, and about 79% of those were observed once. The ten most abundant clones make up around 8% of the sample. The source material was peripheral blood. These receptors were obtained from a woman of 80 years or more with active or convalescent COVID-19.

This rearrangement joins TRBV9 to TRBJ1-2; the match to TRBD1 covers 7 bases. In germline, CDR1 is SGDLS, CDR2 YYNGEE. This CDR3 is 15 amino acids long. With 3 bases clipped from V and 0 bases from J, the junction kept 5 bases outside the gene matches. The CDR3, as DNA: TGTGCCAGCAGCGCCTGGGACAGACCTAACTATGGCTACACCTTC. It specifies CASSAWDRPNYGYTF.

The chain joins TRBV19 to TRBJ1-1; D gene uncertain. CDR3 length equals 13 residues. CDR1 and CDR2 (germline): LNHDA, SQIVND (reference sequence). V was shortened by 7 bases and J by 1 base, with 10 bases between the two germline ends. CDR3 amino acids: CASNDFSNTEAFF. For the CDR3, the DNA is TGTGCCAGTAATGACTTCTCGAACACTGAAGCTTTCTTT.

The V and J genes are TRBV6-5 and TRBJ1-1; D not certain. The CDR3 loop spans 14 amino acids. Germline V gene sequence: CDR1 MNHEY, CDR2 SVGAGI. Trimming removed 0 bases from V and 1 base from J, with 6 bases in between. CDR3 sequence (DNA): TGTGCCAGCAGTTACTCCCACAGGAACACTGAAGCTTTCTTT. Its protein product is CASSYSHRNTEAFF.

This clone was counted a single time. The chain employs TRBV19 and TRBJ1-1; a weak D match, TRBD1 (6 bases). Germline V gives CDR1 LNHDA, CDR2 SQIVND (reference sequence). Trimming removed 8 bases at V and 1 base at J, with 17 bases between. The CDR3 is 15 amino acids. The CDR3 nucleotides are TGTGCCAGTGCATTCAGGGGCTCTACGAACACTGAAGCTTTCTTT. It yields the protein CASAFRGSTNTEAFF.

The chain recombines TRBV19 with TRBJ2-5, with 8 nucleotides matching TRBD1. This CDR3 region has 15 residues. The germline V gene encodes CDR1 LNHDA and CDR2 SQIVND (reference sequence). V was clipped by 1 base and J by 5 bases; unmatched bases: 6. CDR3 residues: CASSIATGVRETQYF. CDR3 nucleotides: TGTGCCAGTAGTATAGCGACAGGGGTCCGGGAGACCCAGTACTTC. Filled out from reference TRBV19 and TRBJ2-5, the complete variable domain reads DGGITQSPKYLFRKEGQNVTLSCEQNLNHDAMYWYRQDPGQGLRLIYYSQIVNDFQKGDIAEGYSVSREKKESFPLTVTSAQKNPTAFYLCASSIATGVRETQYFGPGTRLLVL.

This chain links TRBV6-6 with TRBJ2-1, with 14 bases aligning to TRBD2. The CDR3 is 16 amino acids. Germline lookup yields CDR1 MNHNY and CDR2 SVGAGI (reference sequence). The V and J ends lost 5 bases and 7 bases, in that order; junction bases with no gene match: 7. DNA of the CDR3: TGTGCCAGCAGTAAGCCGGGACTAGCGGGAGCTAATGAGCAGTTCTTC. Its protein is CASSKPGLAGANEQFF.

This chain joins TRBV19 and TRBJ2-5; TRBD1 aligns across 8 bases. CDR3 length: 13 residues. The germline V gene encodes CDR1 LNHDA and CDR2 SQIVND (reference sequence). The V and J ends lost 6 bases and 3 bases, in that order; junction bases with no gene match: 3. DNA of the CDR3: TGTGCCAGTAGGAACAGGGGGAAAGAGACCCAGTACTTC. Residues: CASRNRGKETQYF.

The chain recombines TRBV28 with TRBJ1-2, with D possibly being TRBD1 (5 bases). V was clipped by 5 bases and J by 8 bases, with 15 bases between them. Germline V gene sequence: CDR1 MDHEN, CDR2 SYDVKM. The CDR3 consists of 13 residues. CDR3 nucleotide sequence: TGTGCCAGCAGTGTTTCGCTTGGGGGGGGCTACACCTTC. Amino acids: CASSVSLGGGYTF.